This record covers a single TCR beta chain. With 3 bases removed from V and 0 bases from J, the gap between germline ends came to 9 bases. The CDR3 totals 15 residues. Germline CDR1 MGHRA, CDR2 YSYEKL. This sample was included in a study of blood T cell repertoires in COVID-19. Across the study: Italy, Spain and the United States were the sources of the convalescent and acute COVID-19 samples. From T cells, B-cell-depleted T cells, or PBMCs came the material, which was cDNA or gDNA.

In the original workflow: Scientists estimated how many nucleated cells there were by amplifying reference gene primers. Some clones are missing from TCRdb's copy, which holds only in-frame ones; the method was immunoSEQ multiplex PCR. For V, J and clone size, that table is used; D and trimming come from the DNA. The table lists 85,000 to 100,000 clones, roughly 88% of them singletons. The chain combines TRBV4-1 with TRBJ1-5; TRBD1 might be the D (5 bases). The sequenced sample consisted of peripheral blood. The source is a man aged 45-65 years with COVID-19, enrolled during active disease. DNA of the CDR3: TGCGCCAGCAGCCACACAGGTGCTAGCAATCAGCCCCAGCATTTT. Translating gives CASSHTGASNQPQHF.